This is a list of T cell receptor beta chains from one sample in a study of blood T cell repertoires in COVID-19. Assay: immunoSEQ multiplex PCR; the TCRdb copy retains only in-frame clones and omits some. The table includes 95,000 to 150,000 clones, 85% to 90% detected once. Specimen: peripheral blood. The source is a woman aged 45-60 years with acute or convalescent COVID-19. Each CDR3 is given with its conserved first and last residue. A D gene is named only where the DNA matches it firmly. The size of a clone is reported for some rows only, either as once, few or many, or as a class for expanded clones.

d_gene	abundance	j_gene	v_gene	CDR3nt	CDR3aa
.	.	TRBJ1-1	TRBV6-2/TRBV6-3	TGTGCCAGCAGTTACTCCCGGGTCACGAACACTGAAGCTTTCTTT	CASSYSRVTNTEAFF
TRBD1	.	TRBJ2-2	TRBV15	TGTGCCACCAGCCCTAGACAGGGGGCCGACACCGGGGAGCTGTTTTTT	CATSPRQGADTGELFF
.	.	TRBJ2-2	TRBV3-1/TRBV3-2	TGTGCCAGCAGCCAACGGACCGGGGAGCTGTTTTTT	CASSQRTGELFF
.	.	TRBJ1-2	TRBV7-9	TGTGCCAGCAGTCGGGATGGGGTAGTTTTCTATGGCTACACCTTC	CASSRDGVVFYGYTF
TRBD1	.	TRBJ1-2	TRBV6-5	TGTGCCAGCAGTTACTTAGCAGGGGGCTTCGGTGGCTACACCTTC	CASSYLAGGFGGYTF
TRBD2	.	TRBJ2-1	TRBV3-1/TRBV3-2	TGTGCCAGCAGCCAAGCCCGGGGGGGCTTTTACAATGAGCAGTTCTTC	CASSQARGGFYNEQFF
TRBD1	once	TRBJ2-5	TRBV6-5	TGTGCCAGCACCGTGACAGGGGAAGAGACCCAGTACTTC	CASTVTGEETQYF
TRBD1	.	TRBJ1-1	TRBV7-2	TGTGCCAGCAGCTCCCACAGGGGCACTGAAGCTTTCTTT	CASSSHRGTEAFF
TRBD1	.	TRBJ2-7	TRBV27	TGTGCCAGCAGTTCCCCGGGACAGGGATCGACTACCTACGAGCAGTACTTC	CASSSPGQGSTTYEQYF
.	few	TRBJ2-1	TRBV29-1	TGCAGCGTTGGACCGCGGTTGAACAATGAGCAGTTCTTC	CSVGPRLNNEQFF
TRBD1	few	TRBJ1-1	TRBV6-4	TGTGCCAGCAGTTCCGTACAGGGGGCCACTGAAGCTTTCTTT	CASSSVQGATEAFF
TRBD1	.	TRBJ2-1	TRBV5-1	TGCGCCAGCAGCTTCATTACAGGGGGCAATGAGCAGTTCTTC	CASSFITGGNEQFF
TRBD1	few	TRBJ2-6	TRBV15	TGTGCCACCAGCAGAGGCCGACCTGGGACAGGGGAAACCAACGTCCTGACTTTC	CATSRGRPGTGETNVLTF
.	.	TRBJ2-1	TRBV5-8	TGTGCCAGCAGCACCTACATTCGGGACAATGAGCAGTTCTTC	CASSTYIRDNEQFF
.	few	TRBJ1-3	TRBV7-7	TGTGCCAGCAGCCGTGGGGCAAACTCTGGAAACACCATATATTTT	CASSRGANSGNTIYF
TRBD1	.	TRBJ1-5	TRBV10-3	TGTGCCATCAGTGAGTCGTTGGGACAGGCCAATCAGCCCCAGCATTTT	CAISESLGQANQPQHF
.	.	TRBJ2-1	TRBV18	TGTGCCAGCTCACAGGAGCGGGCGATCTCCTACAATGAGCAGTTCTTC	CASSQERAISYNEQFF